This TCR beta chain was captured in a study of T cell responses to AZD1222 COVID-19 vaccine. General study points: Donors were chiefly white British, with a greater number of females, and clonal diversity was perhaps underestimated. Receipt of two AZD1222 doses was followed by a rise in Spike-specific TCR breadth and depth. Of the AZD1222 recipients, only five to seven were seropositive at baseline.

Profiling relied on immunoSEQ multiplex PCR, and the TCRdb table lists in-frame clones only, not all of them. The sample lists over 150,000 clones, around 88% seen once, with roughly 1.1% in the top ten. Germline values: CDR1 WNHNN, CDR2 SYGVQD (reference sequence). The CDR3 runs 15 residues. V gave up 3 bases and J gave up 3 bases, with 12 bases separating them. As to this clone: Its antigen is currently unknown.

Combined were second doses at about 4 or about 12 weeks. The TCR originated in an adult who received the AZD1222 COVID-19 vaccine. The V call is TRBV10-1, the J call TRBJ1-3, with D possibly matching TRBD1 (5 bases). The sample was peripheral blood, taken 28 days after the second AZD1222 dose. The CDR3 region has the DNA TGCGCCAGCAGTGACCGGACAACTCGTGGAAACACCATATATTTT. Translated, it gives CASSDRTTRGNTIYF.